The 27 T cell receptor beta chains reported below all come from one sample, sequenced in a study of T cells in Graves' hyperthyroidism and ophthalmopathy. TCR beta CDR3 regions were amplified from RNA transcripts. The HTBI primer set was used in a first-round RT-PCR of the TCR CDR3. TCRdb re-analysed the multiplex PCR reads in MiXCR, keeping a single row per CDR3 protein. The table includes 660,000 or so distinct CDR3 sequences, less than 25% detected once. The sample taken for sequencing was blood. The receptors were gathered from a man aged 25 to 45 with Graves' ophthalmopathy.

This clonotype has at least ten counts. The CDR3 region is CASSSPGSVGWDEQFF. CDR3 coding DNA: TGTGCCAGCAGCTCTCCCGGGAGCGTGGGTTGGGATGAGCAGTTCTTC. The chain recombines TRBV7-9 with TRBJ2-1; perhaps TRBD2 as D (6 bases). Germline loops: CDR1 SEHNR, CDR2 FQNEAQ (reference sequence). The CDR3 loop spans 16 amino acids. V dropped 4 bases and J dropped 8 bases, with 21 bases sitting between them.

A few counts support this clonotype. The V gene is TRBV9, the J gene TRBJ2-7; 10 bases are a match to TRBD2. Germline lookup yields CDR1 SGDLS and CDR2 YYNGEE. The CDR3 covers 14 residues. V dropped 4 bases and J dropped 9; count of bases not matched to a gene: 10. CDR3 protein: CASSPGLADLGQYF. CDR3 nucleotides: TGTGCCAGCAGCCCCGGACTAGCGGATCTTGGGCAGTACTTC. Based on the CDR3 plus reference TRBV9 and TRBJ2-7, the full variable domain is DSGVTQTPKHLITATGQRVTLRCSPRSGDLSVYWYQQSLDQGLQFLIQYYNGEERAKGNILERFSAQQFPDLHSELNLSSLELGDSALYFCASSPGLADLGQYFGPGTRLTVT.

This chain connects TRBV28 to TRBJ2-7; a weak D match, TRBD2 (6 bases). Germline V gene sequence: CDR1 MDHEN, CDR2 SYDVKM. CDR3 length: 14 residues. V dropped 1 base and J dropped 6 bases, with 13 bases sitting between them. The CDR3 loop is CASSLFLGGSEQYF. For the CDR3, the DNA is TGTGCCAGCAGTTTATTTCTAGGAGGGTCCGAGCAGTACTTC.

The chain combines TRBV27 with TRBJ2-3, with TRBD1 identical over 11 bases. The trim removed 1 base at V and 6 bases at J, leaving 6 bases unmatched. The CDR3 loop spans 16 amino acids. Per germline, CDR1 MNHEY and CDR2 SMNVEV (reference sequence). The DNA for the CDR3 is TGTGCCAGCAGTTTATATAGGACAGGGGGCTGGGATACGCAGTATTTT. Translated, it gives CASSLYRTGGWDTQYF.

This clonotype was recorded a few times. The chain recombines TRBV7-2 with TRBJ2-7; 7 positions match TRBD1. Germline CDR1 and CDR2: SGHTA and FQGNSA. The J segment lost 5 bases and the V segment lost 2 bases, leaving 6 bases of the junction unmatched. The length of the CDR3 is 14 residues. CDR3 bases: TGTGCCAGCAGCTTACGACAGGGATCCCACGAGCAGTACTTC. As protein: CASSLRQGSHEQYF.

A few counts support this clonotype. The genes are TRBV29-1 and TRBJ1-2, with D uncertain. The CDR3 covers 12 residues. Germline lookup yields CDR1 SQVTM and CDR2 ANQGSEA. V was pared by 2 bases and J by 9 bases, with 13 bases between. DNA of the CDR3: TGCAGCGTTGAAAAGGGTTTATTGAGCTACACCTTC. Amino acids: CSVEKGLLSYTF.

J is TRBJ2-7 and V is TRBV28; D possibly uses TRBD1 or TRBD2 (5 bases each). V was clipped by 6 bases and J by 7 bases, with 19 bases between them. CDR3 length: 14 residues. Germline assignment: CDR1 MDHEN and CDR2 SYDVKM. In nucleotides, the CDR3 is TGTGCCAGCAGGGGGCGCACTACGAGGGAGGAGCAGTACTTC. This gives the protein CASRGRTTREEQYF.

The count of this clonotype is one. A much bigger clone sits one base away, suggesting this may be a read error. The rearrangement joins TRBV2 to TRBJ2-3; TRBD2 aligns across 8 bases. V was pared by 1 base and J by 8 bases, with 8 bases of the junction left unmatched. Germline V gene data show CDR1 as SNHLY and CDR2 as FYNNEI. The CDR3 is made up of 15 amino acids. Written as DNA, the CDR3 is TGTGCCAGCAGTGAAGGATCGGGAGGGCGGGGTACGCAGTATTTT. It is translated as CASSEGSGGRGTQYF.

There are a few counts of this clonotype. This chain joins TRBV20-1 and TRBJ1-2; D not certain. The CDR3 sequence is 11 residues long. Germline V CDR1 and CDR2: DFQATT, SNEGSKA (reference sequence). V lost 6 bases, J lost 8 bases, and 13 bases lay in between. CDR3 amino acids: CSAPGVWGYTF. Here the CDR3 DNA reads TGCAGTGCCCCGGGAGTATGGGGCTACACCTTC.

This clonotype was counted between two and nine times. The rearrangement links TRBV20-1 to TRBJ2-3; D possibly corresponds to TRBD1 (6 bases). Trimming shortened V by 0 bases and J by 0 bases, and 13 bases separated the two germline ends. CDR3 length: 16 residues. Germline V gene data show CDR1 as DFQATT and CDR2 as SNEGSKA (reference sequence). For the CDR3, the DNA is TGCAGTGCTAGAGATCCCACAGGGTTGAGCACAGATACGCAGTATTTT. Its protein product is CSARDPTGLSTDTQYF.

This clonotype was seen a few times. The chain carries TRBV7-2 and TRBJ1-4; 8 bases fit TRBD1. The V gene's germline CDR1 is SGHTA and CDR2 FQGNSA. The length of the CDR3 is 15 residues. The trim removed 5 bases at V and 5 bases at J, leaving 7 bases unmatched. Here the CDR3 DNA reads TGTGCCAGCAGCCCGGGACAGGTTCTCAATGAAAAACTGTTTTTT. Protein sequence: CASSPGQVLNEKLFF. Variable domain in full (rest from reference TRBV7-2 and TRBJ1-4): GAGVSQSPSNKVTEKGKDVELRCDPISGHTALYWYRQSLGQGLEFLIYFQGNSAPDKSGLPSDRFSAERTGGSVSTLTIQRTQQEDSAVYLCASSPGQVLNEKLFFGSGTQLSVL.

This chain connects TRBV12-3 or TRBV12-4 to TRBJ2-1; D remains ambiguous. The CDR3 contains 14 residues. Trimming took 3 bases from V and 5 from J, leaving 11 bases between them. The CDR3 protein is CASSFSGNNNEQFF. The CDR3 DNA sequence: TGTGCCAGCAGTTTTAGTGGAAATAACAATGAGCAGTTCTTC.

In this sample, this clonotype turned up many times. This CDR3 reads CASSERGRAWETQYF. CDR3 coding DNA: TGTGCCAGCAGTGAACGCGGGAGGGCCTGGGAGACCCAGTACTTC. The chain carries TRBV2 and TRBJ2-5; TRBD2 aligns across 9 bases. The J segment lost 5 bases and the V segment lost 2 bases, leaving 6 bases of the junction unmatched. CDR3 size: 15 residues. Germline-derived CDR1 and CDR2 are SNHLY and FYNNEI.

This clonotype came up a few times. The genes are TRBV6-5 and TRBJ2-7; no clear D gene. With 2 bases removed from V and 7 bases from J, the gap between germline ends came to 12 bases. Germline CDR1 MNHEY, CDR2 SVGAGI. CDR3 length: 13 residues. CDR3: CASSYGRATEQYF. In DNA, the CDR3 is TGTGCCAGCAGTTACGGTAGGGCAACTGAGCAGTACTTC.

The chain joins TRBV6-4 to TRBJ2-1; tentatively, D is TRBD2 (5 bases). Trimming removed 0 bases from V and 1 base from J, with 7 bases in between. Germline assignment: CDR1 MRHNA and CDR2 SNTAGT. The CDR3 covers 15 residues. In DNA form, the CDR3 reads TGTGCCAGCAGTGACTCGCCGGGGTCCTACAATGAGCAGTTCTTC. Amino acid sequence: CASSDSPGSYNEQFF.

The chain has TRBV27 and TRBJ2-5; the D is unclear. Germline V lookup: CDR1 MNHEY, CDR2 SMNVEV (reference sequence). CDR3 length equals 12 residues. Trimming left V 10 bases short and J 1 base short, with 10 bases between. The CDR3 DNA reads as TGTGCCAACCCGCCGGGCCAAGAGACCCAGTACTTC. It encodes CANPPGQETQYF.

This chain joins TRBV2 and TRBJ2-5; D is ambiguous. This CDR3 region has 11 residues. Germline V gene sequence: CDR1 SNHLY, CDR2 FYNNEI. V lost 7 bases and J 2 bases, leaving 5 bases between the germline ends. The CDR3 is CASMKQETQYF. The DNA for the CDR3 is TGTGCCAGCATGAAACAAGAGACCCAGTACTTC.

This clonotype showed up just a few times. The DNA of the CDR3 is TGTGCCAGCAGTTACTCTAGGACCCTCAATGGCTACACCTTC. Protein: CASSYSRTLNGYTF. The V and J genes are TRBV6-5 and TRBJ1-2; unclear D gene. The CDR3 runs 14 residues. The V end was cut by 0 bases, the J end by 6 bases, with 11 bases between. Germline CDR1 MNHEY, CDR2 SVGAGI.

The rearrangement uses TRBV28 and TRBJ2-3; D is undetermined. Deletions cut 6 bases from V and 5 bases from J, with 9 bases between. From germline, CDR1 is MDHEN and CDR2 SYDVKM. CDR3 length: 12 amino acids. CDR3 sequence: CASSPGRDTQYF. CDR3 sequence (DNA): TGTGCCAGCAGCCCCGGCAGAGATACGCAGTATTTT.

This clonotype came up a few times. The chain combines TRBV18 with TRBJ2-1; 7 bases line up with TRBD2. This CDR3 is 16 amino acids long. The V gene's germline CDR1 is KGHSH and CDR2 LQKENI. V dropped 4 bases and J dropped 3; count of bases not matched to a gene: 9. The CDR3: CASSRLLAEGYNEQFF. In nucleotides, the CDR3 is TGTGCCAGCTCACGTCTGCTAGCGGAGGGCTACAATGAGCAGTTCTTC.

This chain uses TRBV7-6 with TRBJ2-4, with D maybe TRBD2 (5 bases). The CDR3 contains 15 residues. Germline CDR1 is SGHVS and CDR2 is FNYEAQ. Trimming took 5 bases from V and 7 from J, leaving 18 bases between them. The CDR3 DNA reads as TGTGCCAGCAGCCCGAACCGGGATGGGGTTAACATTCAGTACTTC. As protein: CASSPNRDGVNIQYF.

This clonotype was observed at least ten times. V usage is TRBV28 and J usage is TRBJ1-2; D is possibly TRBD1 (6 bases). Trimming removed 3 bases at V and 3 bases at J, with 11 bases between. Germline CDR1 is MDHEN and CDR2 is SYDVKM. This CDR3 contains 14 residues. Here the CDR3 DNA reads TGTGCCAGCAGTTTCGGCAGGGGCGACTATGGCTACACCTTC. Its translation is CASSFGRGDYGYTF.

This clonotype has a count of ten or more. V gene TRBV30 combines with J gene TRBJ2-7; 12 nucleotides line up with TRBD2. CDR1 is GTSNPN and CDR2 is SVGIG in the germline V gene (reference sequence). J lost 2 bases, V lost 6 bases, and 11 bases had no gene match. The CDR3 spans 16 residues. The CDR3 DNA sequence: TGTGCCTGCCGTAAATTGACTAGCGGGAGTACCTACGAGCAGTACTTC. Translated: CACRKLTSGSTYEQYF.

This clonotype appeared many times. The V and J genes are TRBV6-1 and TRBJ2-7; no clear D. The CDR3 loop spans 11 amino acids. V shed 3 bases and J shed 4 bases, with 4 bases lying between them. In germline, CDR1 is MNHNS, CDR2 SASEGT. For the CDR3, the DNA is TGTGCCAGCAGTGATCCGTACGAGCAGTACTTC. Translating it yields CASSDPYEQYF.

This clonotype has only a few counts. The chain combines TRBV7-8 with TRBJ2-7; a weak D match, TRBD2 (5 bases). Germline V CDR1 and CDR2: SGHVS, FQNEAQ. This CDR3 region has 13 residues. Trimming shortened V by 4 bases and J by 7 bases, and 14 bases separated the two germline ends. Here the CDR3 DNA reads TGTGCCAGCAGCTCCCTCGGGGTGGGGGAGCAGTACTTC. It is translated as CASSSLGVGEQYF.

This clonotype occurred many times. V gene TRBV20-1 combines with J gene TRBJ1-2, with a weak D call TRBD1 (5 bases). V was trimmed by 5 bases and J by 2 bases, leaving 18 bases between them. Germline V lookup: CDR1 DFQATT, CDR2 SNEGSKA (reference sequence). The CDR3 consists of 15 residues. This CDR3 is CSAPTAGPRNYGYTF. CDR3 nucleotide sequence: TGCAGTGCTCCGACCGCGGGGCCGCGAAACTATGGCTACACCTTC.

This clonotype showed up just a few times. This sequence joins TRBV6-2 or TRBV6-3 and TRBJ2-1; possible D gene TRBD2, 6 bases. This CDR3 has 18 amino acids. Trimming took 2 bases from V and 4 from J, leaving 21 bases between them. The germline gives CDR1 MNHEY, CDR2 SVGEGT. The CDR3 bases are TGTGCCAGCAGTTACGACTTGGGGGTGGCGGGAATATACAATGAGCAGTTCTTC. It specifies CASSYDLGVAGIYNEQFF.